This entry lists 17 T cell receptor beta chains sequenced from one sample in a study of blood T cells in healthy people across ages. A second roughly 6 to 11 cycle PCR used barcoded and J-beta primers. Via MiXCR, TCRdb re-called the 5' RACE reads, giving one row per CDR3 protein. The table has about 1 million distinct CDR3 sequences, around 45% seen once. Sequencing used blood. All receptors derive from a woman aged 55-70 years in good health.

In DNA form, the CDR3 reads TGCAGTGCTAGAGATCGTTGGGCTAGCGGGAGTCCCCAAGAGACCCAGTACTTC. Residues: CSARDRWASGSPQETQYF. The J gene is TRBJ2-5, the V gene TRBV20-1; 10 bases align to TRBD2. This CDR3 is 18 amino acids long. V dropped 0 bases and J dropped 1; count of bases not matched to a gene: 11. Germline-derived CDR1 and CDR2 are DFQATT and SNEGSKA (reference sequence).

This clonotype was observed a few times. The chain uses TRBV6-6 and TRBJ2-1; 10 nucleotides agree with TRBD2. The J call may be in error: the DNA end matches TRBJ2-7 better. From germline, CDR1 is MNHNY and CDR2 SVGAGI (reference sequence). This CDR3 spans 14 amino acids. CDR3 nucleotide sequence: TGTGCCAGCAGGGAGCGGGAGGGATTCAATGAGCAGTACTTC. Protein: CASREREGFNEQYF.

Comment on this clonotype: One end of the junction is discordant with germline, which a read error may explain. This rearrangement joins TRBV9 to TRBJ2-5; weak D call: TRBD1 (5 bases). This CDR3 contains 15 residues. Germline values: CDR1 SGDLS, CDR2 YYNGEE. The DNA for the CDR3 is TGTGCCGGCAGCGTAGAAGGGGCTTGGGGAGAGACCCAGTACTTC. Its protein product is CAGSVEGAWGETQYF.

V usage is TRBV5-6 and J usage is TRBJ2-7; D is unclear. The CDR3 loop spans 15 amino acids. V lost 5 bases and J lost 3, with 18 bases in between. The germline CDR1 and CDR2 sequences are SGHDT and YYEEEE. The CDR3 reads CASSPNPKNVYEQYF. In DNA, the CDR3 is TGTGCCAGCAGTCCCAATCCCAAAAATGTCTACGAGCAGTACTTC. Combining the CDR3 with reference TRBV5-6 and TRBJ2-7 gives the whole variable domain DAGVTQSPTHLIKTRGQQVTLRCSPKSGHDTVSWYQQALGQGPQFIFQYYEEEERQRGNFPDRFSGHQFPNYSSELNVNALLLGDSALYLCASSPNPKNVYEQYFGPGTRLTVT.

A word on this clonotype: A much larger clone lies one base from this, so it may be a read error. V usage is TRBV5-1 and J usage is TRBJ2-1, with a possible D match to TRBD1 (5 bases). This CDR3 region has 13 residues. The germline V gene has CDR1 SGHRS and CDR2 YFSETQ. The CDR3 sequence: CASSLGTDNERFF. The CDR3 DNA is TGCGCCAGCAGCTTGGGGACGGACAATGAGCGGTTCTTC. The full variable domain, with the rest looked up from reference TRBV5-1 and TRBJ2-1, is KAGVTQTPRYLIKTRGQQVTLSCSPISGHRSVSWYQQTPGQGLQFLFEYFSETQRNKGNFPGRFSGRQFSNSRSEMNVSTLELGDSALYLCASSLGTDNERFFGPGTRLTVL.

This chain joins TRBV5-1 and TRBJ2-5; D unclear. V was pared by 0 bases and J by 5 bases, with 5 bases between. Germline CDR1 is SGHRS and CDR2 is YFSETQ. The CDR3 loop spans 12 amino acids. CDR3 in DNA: TGCGCCAGCAGCTTGGTTCCGGAGACCCAGTACTTC. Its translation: CASSLVPETQYF.

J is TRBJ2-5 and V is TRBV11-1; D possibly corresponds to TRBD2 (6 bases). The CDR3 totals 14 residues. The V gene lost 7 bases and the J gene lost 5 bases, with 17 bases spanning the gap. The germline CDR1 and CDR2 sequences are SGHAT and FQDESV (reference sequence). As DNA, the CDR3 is TGTGCCAGCACCAAGGACGGAGGGGCGGAGACCCAGTACTTC. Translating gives CASTKDGGAETQYF.

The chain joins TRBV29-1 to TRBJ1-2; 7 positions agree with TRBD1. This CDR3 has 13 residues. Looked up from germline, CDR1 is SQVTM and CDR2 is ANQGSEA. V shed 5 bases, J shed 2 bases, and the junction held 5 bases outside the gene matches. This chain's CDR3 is CSVRQGDNYGYTF. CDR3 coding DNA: TGCAGCGTTAGACAGGGAGACAACTATGGCTACACCTTC.

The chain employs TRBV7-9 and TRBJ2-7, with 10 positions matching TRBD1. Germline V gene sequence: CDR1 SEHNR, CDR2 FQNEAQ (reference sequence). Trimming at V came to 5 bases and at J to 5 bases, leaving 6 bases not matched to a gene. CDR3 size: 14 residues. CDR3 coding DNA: TGTGCCAGCAGCCAGACAGGGGGCAGAAACGAGCAGTACTTC. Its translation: CASSQTGGRNEQYF.

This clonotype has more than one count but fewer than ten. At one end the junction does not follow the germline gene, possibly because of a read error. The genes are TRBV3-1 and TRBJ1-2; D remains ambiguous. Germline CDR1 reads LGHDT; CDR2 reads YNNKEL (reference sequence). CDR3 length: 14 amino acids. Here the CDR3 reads CASSQERGNYGYTF. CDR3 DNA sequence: TGCGCCAGCAGCCAAGAACGGGGTAACTATGGCTACACCTTC.

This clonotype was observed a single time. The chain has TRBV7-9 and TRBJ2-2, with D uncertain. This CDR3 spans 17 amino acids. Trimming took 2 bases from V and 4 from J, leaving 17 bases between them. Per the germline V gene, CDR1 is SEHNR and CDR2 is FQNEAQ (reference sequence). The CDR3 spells CASSLTPIGLGTGELFF. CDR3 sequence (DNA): TGTGCCAGCAGCTTAACCCCGATAGGGCTCGGCACCGGGGAGCTGTTTTTT.

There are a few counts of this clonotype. The CDR3 bases are TGCAGTGCTGGGACAGGGGGGTATGGCTACACCTTC. Protein: CSAGTGGYGYTF. The V call is TRBV20-1, the J call TRBJ1-2, with 11 bases aligning to TRBD1. Germline-derived CDR1 and CDR2 are DFQATT and SNEGSKA (reference sequence). Trimming at V came to 5 bases and at J to 5 bases, leaving 1 base not matched to a gene. The CDR3 extends over 12 amino acids.

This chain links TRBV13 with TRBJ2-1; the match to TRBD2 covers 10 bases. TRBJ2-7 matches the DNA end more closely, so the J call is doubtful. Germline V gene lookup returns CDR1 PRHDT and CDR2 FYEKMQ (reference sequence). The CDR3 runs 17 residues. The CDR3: CASSSTSGIFSYNEQYF. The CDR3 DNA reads TGTGCCAGCAGCTCAACTAGCGGGATTTTCTCCTACAATGAGCAGTACTTC.

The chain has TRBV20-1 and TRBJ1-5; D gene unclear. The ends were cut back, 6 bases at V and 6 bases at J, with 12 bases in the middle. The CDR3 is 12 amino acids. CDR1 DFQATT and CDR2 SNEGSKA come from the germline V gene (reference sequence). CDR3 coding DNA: TGCAGTGCCTTACTGCGGGGTCAGCCCCAGCATTTT. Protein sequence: CSALLRGQPQHF.

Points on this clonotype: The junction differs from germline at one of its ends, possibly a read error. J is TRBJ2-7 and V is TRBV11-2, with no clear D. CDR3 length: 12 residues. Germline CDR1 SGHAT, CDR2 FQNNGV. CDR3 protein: CAGSLAGYEQYF. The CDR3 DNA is TGTGCCGGCAGCTTAGCCGGCTACGAGCAGTACTTC.

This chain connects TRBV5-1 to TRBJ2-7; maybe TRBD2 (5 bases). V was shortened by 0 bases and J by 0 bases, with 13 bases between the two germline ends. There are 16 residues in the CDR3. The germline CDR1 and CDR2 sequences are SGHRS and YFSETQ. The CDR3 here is CASSLAGRTRSYEQYF. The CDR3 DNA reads TGCGCCAGCAGCTTGGCCGGACGGACTCGCTCCTACGAGCAGTACTTC.

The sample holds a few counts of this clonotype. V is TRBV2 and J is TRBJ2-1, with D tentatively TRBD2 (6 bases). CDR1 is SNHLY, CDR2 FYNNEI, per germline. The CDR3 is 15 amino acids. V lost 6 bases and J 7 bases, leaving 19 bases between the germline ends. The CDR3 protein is CASSATSGGSNEQFF. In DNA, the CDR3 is TGTGCCAGCAGCGCGACTAGTGGTGGGAGTAATGAGCAGTTCTTC.